This T cell receptor beta chain was recorded in a study of blood T cell repertoires in COVID-19. For the study at large: The cDNA or gDNA used as material had been derived from T cells, B-cell-depleted T cells, or PBMCs.

Per the study methods: By means of reference gene primer amplification, nucleated cell counts were estimated. Libraries were prepared by immunoSEQ multiplex PCR; TCRdb keeps only in-frame clonotypes and omits some of them. V and J calls and clone size are copied from that table; D and trimming were computed from the DNA. Among 210,000 or so clones, roughly 88% were seen once, and the ten largest hold more than 1.4%. This CDR3 spans 16 amino acids. The chain uses TRBV21-1 and TRBJ2-1; the table calls TRBD2, which could not be checked here. TRBV21-1 constitutes a pseudogene. What was sequenced was peripheral blood. The TCR was taken from a man between 18 and 35 years old with active or convalescent COVID-19. CDR3 DNA: TGTGCCAGCAGCAAAGTAGTGCTAGCGGGAGTAGATGAGCAGTTCTTC. Amino acid sequence: CASSKVVLAGVDEQFF.